This T cell receptor (beta chain) was sequenced in a study of cytomegalovirus exposure and HLA in healthy donors. CDR3 length equals 15 residues. Germline CDR1 is MGHDK and CDR2 is SYGVNS. V shed 0 bases and J shed 4 bases, with 12 bases lying between them. Amplification used 60 Vbeta primers and 13 Jbeta primers. The method was immunoSEQ multiplex PCR; TCRdb's version includes in-frame clones alone and lacks a portion of them. The data show over 150,000 clones, 80% seen once. Notes on this clone: Its target is unknown.

Study outcomes and limitations: Later analysis suggested links between common viral pathogens and several top significant clusters.

This clonotype originated in a man aged 25-45 years in good health and CMV-seropositive. The sequencing input was PBMCs. The V call is TRBV25-1, the J call TRBJ2-5, with a possible D match to TRBD1 (5 bases). The CDR3, as DNA: TGTGCCAGCAGTGAATATAAGGGGCAGGTAGAGACCCAGTACTTC. It specifies CASSEYKGQVETQYF.